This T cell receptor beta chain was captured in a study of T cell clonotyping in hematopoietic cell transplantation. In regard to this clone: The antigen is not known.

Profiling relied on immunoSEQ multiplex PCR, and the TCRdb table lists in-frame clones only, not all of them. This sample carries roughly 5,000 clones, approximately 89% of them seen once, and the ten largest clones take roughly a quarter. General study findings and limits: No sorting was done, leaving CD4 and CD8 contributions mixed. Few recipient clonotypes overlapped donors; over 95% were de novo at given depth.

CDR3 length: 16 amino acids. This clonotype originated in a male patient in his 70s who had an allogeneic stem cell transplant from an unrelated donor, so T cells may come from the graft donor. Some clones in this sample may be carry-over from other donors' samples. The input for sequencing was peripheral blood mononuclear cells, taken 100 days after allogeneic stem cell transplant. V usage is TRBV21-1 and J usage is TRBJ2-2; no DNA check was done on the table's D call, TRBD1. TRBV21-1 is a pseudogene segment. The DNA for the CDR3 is TGTGCCAGCAGATCCAACAGGGGGAGGAACACCGGGGAGCTGTTTTTT. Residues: CASRSNRGRNTGELFF.